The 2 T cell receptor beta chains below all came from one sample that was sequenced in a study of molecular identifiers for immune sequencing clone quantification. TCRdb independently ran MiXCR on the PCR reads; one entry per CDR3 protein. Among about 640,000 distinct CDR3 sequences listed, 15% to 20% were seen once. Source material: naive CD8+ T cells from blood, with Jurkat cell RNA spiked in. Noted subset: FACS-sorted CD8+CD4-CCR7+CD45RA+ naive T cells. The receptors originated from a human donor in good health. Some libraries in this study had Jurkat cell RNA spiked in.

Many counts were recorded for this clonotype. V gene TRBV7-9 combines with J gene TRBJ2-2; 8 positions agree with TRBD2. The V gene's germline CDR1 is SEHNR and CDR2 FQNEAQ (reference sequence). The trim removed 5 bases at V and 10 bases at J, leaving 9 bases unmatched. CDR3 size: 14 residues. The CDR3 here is CASSPTGGGLELFF. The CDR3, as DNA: TGTGCCAGCAGCCCCACCGGGGGGGGCTTGGAGCTGTTTTTT.

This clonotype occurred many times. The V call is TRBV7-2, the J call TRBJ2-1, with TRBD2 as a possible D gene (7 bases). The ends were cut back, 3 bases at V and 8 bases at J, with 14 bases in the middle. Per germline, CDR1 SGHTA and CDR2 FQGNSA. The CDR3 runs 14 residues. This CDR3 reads CASSLSGGLYEQFF. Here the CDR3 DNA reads TGTGCCAGCAGCTTGTCGGGGGGCCTCTATGAGCAGTTCTTC. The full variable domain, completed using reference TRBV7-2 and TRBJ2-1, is GAGVSQSPSNKVTEKGKDVELRCDPISGHTALYWYRQSLGQGLEFLIYFQGNSAPDKSGLPSDRFSAERTGGSVSTLTIQRTQQEDSAVYLCASSLSGGLYEQFFGPGTRLTVL.